Below, one T cell receptor beta chain is given with its context. The antigen is not known. V dropped 6 bases and J dropped 2 bases, with 11 bases sitting between them. The germline V gene has CDR1 SGHRS and CDR2 YFSETQ. This CDR3 contains 13 residues. The sample belongs to a study of shared clonotypes between healthy human individuals. General study findings and limits: The small donor group covered limited genetic and exposure diversity. A handful of donors showed sharing of about 4.7% of naive CD4 clonotypes. Clonotype sharing among the donors was expected to vary with sequencing depth.

Sequencing used immunoSEQ multiplex PCR; TCRdb keeps in-frame clones, though not all of them. The sample includes over a million clones, roughly 97% of them seen just once. The clonotype originates from a young man in good health. Sequencing was done on a sample of naive CD4+ T cells sorted from blood. As to subset: CD45RA+ positively selected. The chain has TRBV5-1 and TRBJ1-2, with D hard to call. In DNA form, the CDR3 reads TGCGCCAGCACCCTGGAAGGGAACTATGGCTACACCTTC. This translates into CASTLEGNYGYTF.